Listed below are T cell receptor beta chains from one sample, sequenced in a study of tumor-infiltrating lymphocytes in primary liver carcinoma. TCRdb passed the multiplex PCR reads through MiXCR, listing each CDR3 protein once. Of about 48,000 distinct CDR3 sequences listed, about 68% are singletons. The sample was liver tumor tissue from sampling region 3. Receptors were obtained from a man between 35 and 55 years old with primary liver carcinoma and hepatitis B virus infection. The CDR3 runs from the conserved cysteine through the conserved F or W. A D gene is named only where the DNA matches it firmly. Clone size appears in some rows only: once, few, many, or a class for an expanded clone.

d_call	clone_size	v_call	j_call	cdr3_nt	cdr3_aa
-	-	TRBV6-5	TRBJ2-3	TGTGCCAGCAACGTATCCCAGTGGGCAGATACGCAGATTTTT	CASNVSQWADTQIF
TRBD2	-	TRBV11-1	TRBJ2-7	TGTGCCAGCAGCATAACTAGCGGGGAGACGTATTCCTACGAGCAGTACTTC	CASSITSGETYSYEQYF
TRBD1	many	TRBV12-3/TRBV12-4	TRBJ2-1	TGTGCCAGCACCTTACAGGGGGCGAGTGAGCAGTTCTTC	CASTLQGASEQFF
-	once	TRBV6-1	TRBJ1-1	TGTGCCAGCAGTGAAAACGATTCGGGATCCACTGAAGTTCTCTTT	CASSENDSGSTEVLF
-	-	TRBV12-3/TRBV12-4	TRBJ2-7	TGTGCCAGCAGTACTCACAGGATATCCTACGAGCAGTACTTC	CASSTHRISYEQYF
-	-	TRBV29-1	TRBJ1-5	TGCAGCGTTGAGAGAGGGGCTAGCGTGAGCCGCACAGATACGCAGCATTTT	CSVERGASVSRTDTQHF
-	-	TRBV18	TRBJ2-7	TGTGCCAGCTCACCAGGGGCTGGCATCCGCTACGAGCAGTACTTC	CASSPGAGIRYEQYF
-	-	TRBV6-6	TRBJ2-7	TGTGTCAGCAGTCTCACTAGCAGGAGGGGTTCCTACGAGCAGTACTTC	CVSSLTSRRGSYEQYF
-	-	TRBV11-1	TRBJ2-1	TGTGTCAGCAGCCCAAAGGGGGGAGGCCACAATGAGCAATTCTTC	CVSSPKGGGHNEQFF
TRBD1	once	TRBV6-5	TRBJ1-1	TGTGCCGGCAGTTACGCCCGGGACAGGGCCCCAAAGGCTTTCTTT	CAGSYARDRAPKAFF
TRBD2	many	TRBV24-1	TRBJ2-7	TGTGCCACCAGTGAGGTAGCGGGAAGTGGGGAGCAGTACTTC	CATSEVAGSGEQYF
-	-	TRBV5-6	TRBJ2-4	TGTGCCAGCAGCTTGGAAGTGGGGGGTACAAACATTCAGTACTTC	CASSLEVGGTNIQYF
-	-	TRBV12-3/TRBV12-4	TRBJ2-7	TGTGCCAACAGTTTAGACCCTAGATCCTACGAGCAGTACTTC	CANSLDPRSYEQYF
-	-	TRBV5-1	TRBJ2-5	TGCTCCAGCAGCTTGGAGGCGTTAGAGACCCAGTACTTC	CSSSLEALETQYF
-	-	TRBV10-1	TRBJ2-5	TGCGCCAGCAGAGAGGAGGGCCAAGAGACCCAGTACTTC	CASREEGQETQYF
-	-	TRBV6-5	TRBJ1-5	TGTGCCAGCAGTTATGACCCTCCATGGGCAGCCAATCAGCCCCAGCATTTT	CASSYDPPWAANQPQHF
TRBD1	-	TRBV7-3	TRBJ2-7	TGTGCCAGCAGCTTTCGGGACAGGTCCATCGGCGAGCAGTACTTC	CASSFRDRSIGEQYF
-	-	TRBV24-1	TRBJ2-3	TGTGCCACCAGTGACCCAGCGGAGAACGGGGATACGCAGTATTTT	CATSDPAENGDTQYF
-	-	TRBV29-1	TRBJ2-1	TGCAGGGTTGGCGGTAACTCCTACAATGAGCAGTTCTTC	CRVGGNSYNEQFF
-	-	TRBV10-3	TRBJ1-1	TGTCCCATCAGTGAGTCGTTGAGCGGAGCTTTCTTT	CPISESLSGAFF
-	-	TRBV11-2	TRBJ1-1	TGTGTCGGCAGCTTAGAGTACACTGAAGCTTTCTTT	CVGSLEYTEAFF
-	once	TRBV6-1	TRBJ1-2	TGTGCCAGCAGTGAAGTGGGGGGGGTTGGAGGTGGCTACACCTTC	CASSEVGGVGGGYTF
-	once	TRBV4-1	TRBJ2-6	TGCGCCAGCAACCAAAGGTATTCAGCGATCACGGTCGGGGCCAACGTCCTGACTTTC	CASNQRYSAITVGANVLTF
TRBD1	many	TRBV29-1	TRBJ2-2	TGCAGCGTTATGACAGGGGTAGACACCGGGGAGCTGTTTTTT	CSVMTGVDTGELFF
-	-	TRBV11-2	TRBJ2-5	TGTGCCAGCAGCCCCCAACTAGCTCCTGGAGAGACCCAGTACTTC	CASSPQLAPGETQYF
TRBD1	medium-sized	TRBV6-5	TRBJ1-4	TGTGCCAGCAGAACAGGGGGCGGTGATGAAAAACTGTTTTTT	CASRTGGGDEKLFF
-	-	TRBV29-1	TRBJ1-1	-	CSLEVGQGNTEASF
-	-	TRBV24-1	TRBJ2-2	TGTGCCACCAGTGATCCCGACACCACCAGGGAGCTGTTTTTC	CATSDPDTTRELFF
TRBD1	-	TRBV2	TRBJ2-7	TGTGCCAGCAGCCTGTTAGGGACAGGGCTCGGGCAGTACTTC	CASSLLGTGLGQYF
-	-	TRBV4-2	TRBJ2-5	TGTGCCAGCAGCCAAGATAGACCGTCTCAAGAGATCCAGTACTTC	CASSQDRPSQEIQYF
TRBD1	-	TRBV7-9	TRBJ1-3	TGTGCCAACAGCCTTACAGGACAGGGTGGAACCTCCATATATTTT	CANSLTGQGGTSIYF
-	-	TRBV11-2	TRBJ2-1	TGTGCCAGCAGCTTGCATAACGGACTGGCCATGGGTGAGCAGTTCTTC	CASSLHNGLAMGEQFF
-	-	TRBV6-1	TRBJ2-1	TGTGCCTACAGTGAACTAGTAGGAGCAGCCAATGAGCAGTTCTTC	CAYSELVGAANEQFF
-	-	TRBV5-4	TRBJ2-5	TGTGCCAGCAGCGGTGGGGAGACAGAGCAAGAGATCCAGTACTTC	CASSGGETEQEIQYF
-	few	TRBV7-2	TRBJ2-1	TGTGCCAGCAGCCTACAACTTCGGACGGAGCAGTTCTTC	CASSLQLRTEQFF
-	few	TRBV7-3	TRBJ2-7	TGTGCCAGCAGTGGCGGTCGGGAGCAGTACTTC	CASSGGREQYF
TRBD1	-	TRBV14	TRBJ2-5	TGTACCAGCAACCAAGAGGACAGGGAAGAGACCCAGTACTTC	CTSNQEDREETQYF
TRBD1	-	TRBV28	TRBJ1-2	TGTGTCAGCAGTCCCCGGACAGGCTACGGCTACACCTTC	CVSSPRTGYGYTF